This T cell receptor beta chain was sequenced during a study of radiotherapy plus CTLA-4 blockade in lung cancer. Overall study: Of the patients, about 20% showed objective responses and roughly 30% attained disease control.

The table came from immunoSEQ multiplex PCR; TCRdb's copy has only in-frame clones and leaves some out. The table shows tens of thousands of clones, with 78% occurring only once. This clone has a handful of counts. Its antigen is still unknown. Study observations and caveats: TCR clones from tumors expanded in blood after radiotherapy plus ipilimumab.

The sequencing here drew on peripheral blood, taken from a patient treated with radiotherapy plus ipilimumab. This receptor was obtained from a human donor with non-small cell lung cancer who had a partial response to radiotherapy plus ipilimumab. Some clones in this sample may be carry-over from other donors' samples.

The CDR3 coding sequence is TGTGCCAGCAGTGGGCTGCTAGCGGGCGACTACAATGAGCAGTTCTTC. Protein product: CASSGLLAGDYNEQFF. V usage is TRBV6-1 and J usage is TRBJ2-1; 8 bases are a match to TRBD2. The CDR3 contains 16 residues. J gave up 3 bases and V 4 bases, and 8 bases lay outside the gene matches. The germline V gene encodes CDR1 MNHNS and CDR2 SASEGT.